This T cell receptor (beta chain) was sequenced for a study of tumor T cells in aggressive B-cell lymphoma. The repertoire was sequenced with immunoSEQ multiplex PCR; TCRdb's copy has only in-frame clones and lacks some. Of more than 950 clones in the sample, more than 75% were seen once. The CDR3 has 12 amino acids. The V and J ends lost 8 bases and 4 bases respectively, with 12 bases between them. Germline CDR1 reads MNHEY; CDR2 reads SVGAGI. This TCR was recovered from an adult with diffuse large B cell lymphoma. J is TRBJ2-7 and V is TRBV6-5; a weak D match, TRBD2 (6 bases). Sequenced: tumor tissue. This CDR3 is CASGDGGYEQYF. The CDR3 DNA sequence: TGTGCCAGCGGCGATGGGGGGTACGAGCAGTACTTC.